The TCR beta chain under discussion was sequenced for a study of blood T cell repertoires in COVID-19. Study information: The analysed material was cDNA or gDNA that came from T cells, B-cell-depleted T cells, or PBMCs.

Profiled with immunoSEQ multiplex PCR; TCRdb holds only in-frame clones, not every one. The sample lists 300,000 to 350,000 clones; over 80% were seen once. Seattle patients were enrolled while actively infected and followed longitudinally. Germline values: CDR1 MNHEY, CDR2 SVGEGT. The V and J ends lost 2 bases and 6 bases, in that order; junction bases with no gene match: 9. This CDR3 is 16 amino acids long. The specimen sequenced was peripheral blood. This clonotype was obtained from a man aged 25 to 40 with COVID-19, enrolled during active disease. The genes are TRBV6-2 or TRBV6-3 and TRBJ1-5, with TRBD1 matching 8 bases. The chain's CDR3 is CASSYGAGGKSQPQHF. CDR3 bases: TGTGCCAGCAGTTACGGGGCAGGGGGCAAAAGTCAGCCCCAGCATTTT.